This TCR beta chain was recovered during a study of cytomegalovirus exposure and HLA in healthy donors. CDR3 length: 15 residues. V lost 5 bases and J lost 5; bases outside the gene matches: 4. The germline CDR1 and CDR2 sequences are SGHTA and FQGNSA. Primers included in the PCR were 60 Vbeta and 13 Jbeta primers. TCRdb's copy holds only in-frame clones and misses some; the assay was immunoSEQ multiplex PCR. This sample has approximately 180,000 clones, with about 79% found just once. Study-wide findings and caveats: Later analysis revealed greater clonal expansion in HLA-associated TCR beta chains than in equally common others. Being indistinguishable, some V segments were excluded, TRBV6-2 and TRBV6-3 among them.

About this clone: Its antigen is unidentified.

This TCR came from a man aged 40-49 years in good health and CMV-seropositive. The specimen sequenced was PBMCs. The J gene is TRBJ2-5, the V gene TRBV7-2; the match to TRBD2 covers 14 bases. The CDR3 DNA reads TGTGCCAGCAGCGCCCGACTAGCGGGAGGGGAGACCCAGTACTTC. It translates to CASSARLAGGETQYF.